This T cell receptor (beta chain) was identified in a study of cytomegalovirus exposure and HLA in healthy donors. Whole-study results and caveats: A few CMV-associated chains were confirmed in vitro to be specific for CMV antigens.

For this clone: Its antigen is unidentified.

This CDR3 has 14 amino acids. In germline, CDR1 is LNHDA, CDR2 SQIVND (reference sequence). In the PCR, 60 Vbeta and 13 Jbeta primers were used. Sequencing used immunoSEQ multiplex PCR; TCRdb keeps in-frame clones, though not all of them. The repertoire holds about 160,000 clones, 80% seen once, with about a tenth in the top ten. Every donor was a healthy person donating bone marrow. This chain connects TRBV19 to TRBJ2-7, with 8 bases aligning to TRBD1. The DNA matches TRBJ2-1 better at its end, which makes the J call doubtful. The material sequenced was PBMCs. This clonotype was sampled from a man younger than 35 in good health and CMV-seropositive. The CDR3 is CASAPGGESNEQFF. DNA for the CDR3: TGTGCCAGCGCTCCAGGGGGCGAGAGTAATGAGCAGTTCTTC.